This passage covers 14 T cell receptor beta chains from one sample sequenced in a study of OX40 agonist ivuxolimab in advanced cancers. Repertoires were generated with immunoSEQ multiplex PCR, while TCRdb's copy carries only in-frame clones and drops some. This sample has under 100,000 clones, with roughly 80% found just once. This material consisted of CD4+ or CD8+ T cells sorted from blood, taken in a trial of the OX40 agonist ivuxolimab. The receptors here all came from an adult with an advanced solid tumor such as melanoma, head and neck, liver or kidney cancer.

The chain has TRBV5-6 and TRBJ2-7; D is ambiguous. This CDR3 has 12 amino acids. Trimming shortened V by 1 base and J by 4 bases, and 6 bases separated the two germline ends. Germline V gene sequence: CDR1 SGHDT, CDR2 YYEEEE. CDR3 bases: TGTGCCAGCAGCTTGTACAGATACGAGCAGTACTTC. This sequence encodes CASSLYRYEQYF.

The chain recombines TRBV6-1 with TRBJ1-3; 7 bases agree with TRBD1. J lost 0 bases, V lost 4 bases, and 6 bases had no gene match. The CDR3 is 16 residues long. CDR1 MNHNS and CDR2 SASEGT come from the germline V gene. The CDR3 region has the DNA TGTGCCAGCAGTGTACAGGGGAGGGTCTCTGGAAACACCATATATTTT. It encodes CASSVQGRVSGNTIYF.

The chain has TRBV18 and TRBJ2-1, with 10 bases matching TRBD2. The V segment lost 3 bases and the J segment 6 bases; nucleotides outside the gene matches: 8. Looked up from germline, CDR1 is KGHSH and CDR2 is LQKENI. CDR3 length: 16 amino acids. The CDR3 reads CASSPGSLAGGNEQFF. CDR3 coding DNA: TGTGCCAGCTCACCGGGGTCGTTAGCGGGGGGCAATGAGCAGTTCTTC. Full variable domain (remainder filled in from reference TRBV18 and TRBJ2-1): NAGVMQNPRHLVRRRGQEARLRCSPMKGHSHVYWYRQLPEEGLKFMVYLQKENIIDESGMPKERFSAEFPKEGPSILRIQQVVRGDSAAYFCASSPGSLAGGNEQFFGPGTRLTVL.

This clone was detected once. The rearrangement uses TRBV10-3 and TRBJ2-2; D unresolved. Germline V CDR1 and CDR2: ENHRY, SYGVKD. V was clipped by 0 bases and J by 3 bases, with 8 bases between them. This CDR3 comprises 15 residues. CDR3 amino acids: CAISESPVDTGELFF. Written as DNA, the CDR3 is TGTGCCATCAGTGAGTCGCCGGTAGACACCGGGGAGCTGTTTTTT.

Here the CDR3 reads CASSLGQNQPQHF. The CDR3 DNA follows: TGTGCCAGCAGCTTAGGACAGAATCAGCCCCAGCATTTT. V and J are TRBV7-8 and TRBJ1-5; D might be TRBD1 (5 bases). Per the germline V gene, CDR1 is SGHVS and CDR2 is FQNEAQ. This CDR3 contains 13 residues. Trimming took 1 base from V and 4 from J, leaving 5 bases between them. Supplemented by reference TRBV7-8 and TRBJ1-5, the full variable domain reads GAGVSQSPRYKVAKRGQDVALRCDPISGHVSLFWYQQALGQGPEFLTYFQNEAQLDKSGLPSDRFFAERPEGSVSTLKIQRTQQEDSAVYLCASSLGQNQPQHFGDGTRLSIL.

This sequence joins TRBV7-6 and TRBJ2-5; TRBD2 agrees at 8 bases. Unmatched junction bases numbered 8, after V lost 0 bases and J lost 5 bases. The CDR3 is made up of 16 amino acids. Germline values: CDR1 SGHVS, CDR2 FNYEAQ. The CDR3 region has the DNA TGTGCCAGCAGCTTAGCGGGCAGCGGGAGCCCGGAGACCCAGTACTTC. Its translation: CASSLAGSGSPETQYF.

V usage is TRBV2 and J usage is TRBJ2-1, with a weak D call TRBD1 (6 bases). The V end lost 7 bases, the J end lost 2 bases, and 12 bases lay between the germline ends. Looked up from germline, CDR1 is SNHLY and CDR2 is FYNNEI. The CDR3 is 14 amino acids. The CDR3 nucleotides read TGTGCCAGCACAAAGGACAGCGCCTACAATGAGCAGTTCTTC. Its protein is CASTKDSAYNEQFF. Based on the CDR3 plus reference TRBV2 and TRBJ2-1, the full variable domain is EPEVTQTPSHQVTQMGQEVILRCVPISNHLYFYWYRQILGQKVEFLVSFYNNEISEKSEIFDDQFSVERPDGSNFTLKIRSTKLEDSAMYFCASTKDSAYNEQFFGPGTRLTVL.

This clone was counted a few times. CDR3 protein: CASSLLRTGDYGYTF. CDR3 bases: TGTGCCAGCAGCTTATTGCGGACAGGGGACTATGGCTACACCTTC. The rearrangement links TRBV7-2 to TRBJ1-2, with 9 bases fitting TRBD1. The CDR3 totals 15 residues. V dropped 2 bases and J dropped 3; count of bases not matched to a gene: 4. Germline V lookup: CDR1 SGHTA, CDR2 FQGNSA.

V and J are TRBV9 and TRBJ1-1; D remains unclear. V lost 0 bases and J 4 bases, leaving 10 bases between the germline ends. Germline V CDR1 and CDR2: SGDLS, YYNGEE. CDR3 length equals 14 residues. The CDR3 protein is CASSVVGEVTEAFF. The CDR3 nucleotides are TGTGCCAGCAGCGTAGTCGGGGAGGTCACTGAAGCTTTCTTT. The whole variable domain, filled in from reference TRBV9 and TRBJ1-1, reads DSGVTQTPKHLITATGQRVTLRCSPRSGDLSVYWYQQSLDQGLQFLIQYYNGEERAKGNILERFSAQQFPDLHSELNLSSLELGDSALYFCASSVVGEVTEAFFGQGTRLTVV.

CDR3 DNA: TGTGCCAGCAGCTTAGAGGTGGCAGGATACGAGCAGTACTTC. This gives the protein CASSLEVAGYEQYF. The V and J genes are TRBV7-6 and TRBJ2-7; D is undetermined. The V gene lost 1 base and the J gene lost 4 bases, with 11 bases spanning the gap. The CDR3 loop spans 14 amino acids. Germline loops: CDR1 SGHVS, CDR2 FNYEAQ.

This rearrangement joins TRBV4-2 to TRBJ2-7; TRBD1 is a possible D gene (6 bases). Trimming left V 0 bases short and J 3 bases short, with 9 bases between. Germline assignment: CDR1 LGHNA and CDR2 YNFKEQ. The CDR3 sequence is 14 residues long. CDR3 in DNA: TGTGCCAGCAGCCAAGAGGGGACATACTACGAGCAGTACTTC. It codes for CASSQEGTYYEQYF.

The chain is built from TRBV5-1 and TRBJ2-3; D is uncertain. V lost 0 bases to trimming and J lost 7 bases, with 12 bases between them. The CDR3 loop spans 14 amino acids. Looked up from germline, CDR1 is SGHRS and CDR2 is YFSETQ. CDR3 DNA: TGCGCCAGCAGCTTGGGCGGACGTGTTAATACGCAGTATTTT. This gives the protein CASSLGGRVNTQYF.

The chain recombines TRBV19 with TRBJ2-7, with D possibly called TRBD1 or TRBD2 (5 bases each). This CDR3 is built from 15 residues. V gave up 5 bases and J gave up 2 bases, with 16 bases separating them. The V gene's germline CDR1 is LNHDA and CDR2 SQIVND (reference sequence). The chain's CDR3 is CASSPGTVGAYEQYF. CDR3 coding DNA: TGTGCCAGTAGTCCCGGGACGGTCGGGGCCTACGAGCAGTACTTC.

CDR3 in DNA: TGTGCCAGCAGTGAGGTTTGGGATACGCAGTATTTT. Residues: CASSEVWDTQYF. The V gene is TRBV6-4, the J gene TRBJ2-3; D is unclear. The germline V and J ends were trimmed by 3 bases and 6 bases, with 7 bases remaining between them. Germline V gene data show CDR1 as MRHNA and CDR2 as SNTAGT. CDR3 length: 12 amino acids.